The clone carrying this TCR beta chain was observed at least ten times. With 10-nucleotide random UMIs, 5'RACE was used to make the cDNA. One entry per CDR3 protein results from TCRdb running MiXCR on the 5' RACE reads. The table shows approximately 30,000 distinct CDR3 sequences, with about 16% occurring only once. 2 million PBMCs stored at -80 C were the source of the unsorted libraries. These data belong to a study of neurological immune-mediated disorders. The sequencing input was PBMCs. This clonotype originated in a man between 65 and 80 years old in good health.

The CDR3 protein is CAISGGDDEQFF. CDR3 bases: TGTGCCATCAGTGGGGGAGACGATGAGCAGTTCTTC. The chain carries TRBV10-3 and TRBJ2-1; D is perhaps TRBD2 (5 bases). This CDR3 contains 12 residues. From germline, CDR1 is ENHRY and CDR2 SYGVKD. V was clipped by 4 bases and J by 8 bases, with 9 bases between them.